This T cell receptor (beta chain) was recorded in a study of a mutant IDH1 vaccine in newly diagnosed glioma. Here immunoSEQ multiplex PCR was the method, and the copy in TCRdb shows in-frame clones only, minus some. The profile shows 110,000 or so clones, roughly 90% of them singletons. V was trimmed by 4 bases and J by 3 bases, leaving 12 bases between them. CDR1 is SGHNT and CDR2 is YYREEE in the germline V gene (reference sequence). This CDR3 comprises 14 residues. Time point reported: week 11, during vaccination. Vaccine doses each comprised 300 ug of mutant IDH1 20-mer peptide, with topical imiquimod. This clone has only one observation. The antigen is undetermined.

The origin of this receptor is a woman aged 45-59 years with glioma. The starting material was PBMCs, obtained from a glioma patient whose treatment included an IDH1 peptide vaccine. The gene calls are TRBV5-4 and TRBJ2-3; D is unclear. CDR3 residues: CASSPGSGTDTQYF. The CDR3 DNA reads as TGTGCCAGCAGCCCGGGTTCTGGGACAGATACGCAGTATTTT.